The 31 T cell receptor beta chains below come from one sample, sequenced in a study of blood T cell repertoires in COVID-19. Clones were sequenced by immunoSEQ multiplex PCR, and TCRdb holds only the in-frame ones, with some missing. Altogether about 300,000 clones are present, 86% being singletons, with the ten largest covering about 1.6%. What was sequenced was peripheral blood. The receptors were gathered from a woman aged 50 to 65 with acute or convalescent COVID-19.

This clone was found once. V gene TRBV28 combines with J gene TRBJ2-7; the match to TRBD2 covers 10 bases. Trimming removed 6 bases from V and 4 bases from J; junction bases left unmatched: 9. The CDR3 length is 15 residues. Per germline, CDR1 MDHEN and CDR2 SYDVKM. CDR3 loop: CASRLAGTSDYEQYF. Here the CDR3 DNA reads TGTGCCAGCAGGCTTGCCGGGACTAGCGATTACGAGCAGTACTTC.

The chain is built from TRBV7-2 and TRBJ2-7; maybe TRBD2 (5 bases). The CDR3 has 14 amino acids. V was shortened by 5 bases and J by 4 bases, with 15 bases between the two germline ends. CDR1 is SGHTA and CDR2 is FQGNSA in the germline V gene. The CDR3 loop reads CASSPLEGLYEQYF. In nucleotides, the CDR3 is TGTGCCAGCAGCCCCTTAGAGGGCCTTTACGAGCAGTACTTC.

This clone appeared a single time. The V and J genes are TRBV28 and TRBJ1-1; D uncertain. V shed 3 bases and J shed 2 bases, with 7 bases lying between them. This CDR3 has 13 amino acids. The germline V gene has CDR1 MDHEN and CDR2 SYDVKM. This chain's CDR3 is CASSFGLNTEAFF. CDR3 DNA sequence: TGTGCCAGCAGTTTCGGGTTAAACACTGAAGCTTTCTTT.

V usage is TRBV5-1 and J usage is TRBJ2-3; tentatively, D is TRBD1 (5 bases). Trimming took 0 bases from V and 2 from J, leaving 10 bases between them. CDR3 length equals 15 residues. Germline CDR1 is SGHRS and CDR2 is YFSETQ. In DNA form, the CDR3 reads TGCGCCAGCAGCTTGGCGCAGGGTTTCACAGATACGCAGTATTTT. Encoded protein: CASSLAQGFTDTQYF.

This clone showed up just once. V and J are TRBV5-4 and TRBJ2-7, with 13 bases aligning to TRBD2. Germline values: CDR1 SGHNT, CDR2 YYREEE (reference sequence). The CDR3 is 19 residues long. Trimming cost V 0 bases and J 5 bases; bases outside gene matches: 14. The CDR3 DNA is TGTGCCAGCAGCTTGGGTAGGACTAGCGGGAGTGGAGGTAGCCACGAGCAGTACTTC. It encodes CASSLGRTSGSGGSHEQYF.

The gene calls are TRBV12-3 or TRBV12-4 and TRBJ2-1; 7 bases line up with TRBD2. CDR3 length: 13 amino acids. The trim removed 8 bases at V and 6 bases at J, leaving 7 bases unmatched. The CDR3 DNA is TGTGCCAGCCAAAGCGGGATCATCAATGAGCAGTTCTTC. Amino acid sequence: CASQSGIINEQFF.

The rearrangement links TRBV7-3 to TRBJ2-1, with TRBD2 matching over 7 bases. With V trimmed by 4 bases and J by 5 bases, 14 bases remained unmatched. This CDR3 is built from 17 residues. Germline V lookup: CDR1 SGHTA, CDR2 FQGTGA. CDR3 nucleotide sequence: TGTGCCAGCAGCTCCCCGGTGGGAAGCGGGGCTAACAATGAGCAGTTCTTC. Amino acids: CASSSPVGSGANNEQFF.

J is TRBJ1-2 and V is TRBV2; weak D call: TRBD1 (6 bases). Per the germline V gene, CDR1 is SNHLY and CDR2 is FYNNEI. Trimming took 6 bases from V and 5 from J, leaving 13 bases between them. The length of the CDR3 is 13 residues. The CDR3 region is CASSRGSGYGYTF. The CDR3 bases are TGTGCCAGCAGCAGGGGCTCGGGGTATGGCTACACCTTC.

The V gene is TRBV2, the J gene TRBJ2-1; TRBD2 aligns across 7 bases. The CDR3 extends over 12 amino acids. V dropped 7 bases and J dropped 7; count of bases not matched to a gene: 4. Germline V gene sequence: CDR1 SNHLY, CDR2 FYNNEI. CDR3 sequence: CASTREANEQFF. The CDR3 DNA follows: TGTGCCAGCACACGGGAGGCGAATGAGCAGTTCTTC.

The J gene is TRBJ1-2, the V gene TRBV7-2; 8 bases align to TRBD1. Germline V gives CDR1 SGHTA, CDR2 FQGNSA. Unmatched junction bases numbered 8, after V lost 5 bases and J lost 3 bases. The CDR3 sequence is 15 residues long. The chain's CDR3 is CASSLKDRVDYGYTF. CDR3 bases: TGTGCCAGCAGCCTAAAGGACAGGGTCGACTATGGCTACACCTTC.

The chain joins TRBV2 to TRBJ2-3; 7 positions agree with TRBD1. Germline V gene sequence: CDR1 SNHLY, CDR2 FYNNEI. The junction had 2 bases not matched to a gene; V was cut back by 8 bases and J by 0 bases. The CDR3 runs 13 residues. The CDR3 loop reads CASGGQSTDTQYF. DNA for the CDR3: TGTGCCAGCGGGGGACAGAGCACAGATACGCAGTATTTT.

The V call is TRBV28, the J call TRBJ2-7; TRBD2 might be the D (7 bases). The V gene's germline CDR1 is MDHEN and CDR2 SYDVKM. CDR3 size: 15 residues. The ends were cut back, 1 base at V and 2 bases at J, with 12 bases in the middle. The DNA of the CDR3 is TGTGCCAGCAGTTTATTTCGGGGGGCACCCTACGAGCAGTACTTC. It translates to CASSLFRGAPYEQYF. The whole variable domain, remainder taken from reference TRBV28 and TRBJ2-7, is DVKVTQSSRYLVKRTGEKVFLECVQDMDHENMFWYRQDPGLGLRLIYFSYDVKMKEKGDIPEGYSVSREKKERFSLILESASTNQTSMYLCASSLFRGAPYEQYFGPGTRLTVT.

The J gene is TRBJ1-6, the V gene TRBV2, with TRBD1 matching over 7 bases. CDR1 SNHLY and CDR2 FYNNEI come from the germline V gene. This CDR3 contains 13 residues. The junction had 6 bases not matched to a gene; V was cut back by 2 bases and J by 14 bases. CDR3 bases: TGTGCCAGCAGTGAATCCCAGGGGGGCACCCTCCACTTT. Translation: CASSESQGGTLHF.

The CDR3 DNA is TGTGCCAGCAGTTCACGGACACGTTTCACGTACTTC. It yields the protein CASSSRTRFTYF. The chain recombines TRBV28 with TRBJ2-4, with D maybe TRBD1 (5 bases). The V gene's germline CDR1 is MDHEN and CDR2 SYDVKM. Trimming left V 4 bases short and J 15 bases short, with 16 bases between. This CDR3 is built from 12 residues.

The V gene is TRBV7-8, the J gene TRBJ2-5, with 10 bases identical to TRBD2. This CDR3 is 18 amino acids long. Per the germline V gene, CDR1 is SGHVS and CDR2 is FQNEAQ. With 0 bases clipped from V and 7 bases from J, the junction kept 14 bases outside the gene matches. CDR3 nucleotides: TGTGCCAGCAGCTTAGCGTATTTTAGCGGGAGGCGAGGAGCGACCCAGTACTTC. It translates to CASSLAYFSGRRGATQYF.

CDR3 protein: CASTLQGNGNQPQHF. The CDR3 DNA reads TGTGCCAGCACCTTACAGGGAAATGGCAATCAGCCCCAGCATTTT. The rearrangement joins TRBV5-5 to TRBJ1-5, with a weak D call TRBD1 (6 bases). V lost 6 bases, J lost 2 bases, and 15 bases lay in between. The CDR3 totals 15 residues. Germline loops: CDR1 SGHKS, CDR2 YYEKEE (reference sequence).

This chain uses TRBV7-3 with TRBJ2-2; the D is unclear. The CDR3 spans 14 residues. Germline CDR1 and CDR2: SGHTA and FQGTGA. V dropped 0 bases and J dropped 7 bases, with 9 bases sitting between them. CDR3 protein: CASSLTVASGELFF. CDR3 coding DNA: TGTGCCAGCAGCTTAACAGTTGCGAGCGGGGAGCTGTTTTTT.

V usage is TRBV9 and J usage is TRBJ2-5; 11 bases are shared with TRBD1. The germline V gene encodes CDR1 SGDLS and CDR2 YYNGEE. CDR3 length equals 14 residues. The junction had 8 bases not matched to a gene; V was cut back by 7 bases and J by 6 bases. The CDR3: CASSPGQGVQTQYF. The CDR3 DNA reads as TGTGCCAGCTCGCCGGGACAGGGGGTACAGACCCAGTACTTC.

The chain recombines TRBV7-2 with TRBJ2-1, with TRBD2 as a possible D gene (6 bases). V shed 5 bases and J shed 0 bases, with 14 bases lying between them. The CDR3 has 16 amino acids. CDR1 and CDR2 (germline): SGHTA, FQGNSA. The CDR3 DNA reads as TGTGCCAGCAGCCGCACCCTAGCGAACTCCTACAATGAGCAGTTCTTC. Its protein is CASSRTLANSYNEQFF.

This clone was seen more than once but under ten times. V and J are TRBV5-1 and TRBJ2-2; TRBD2 aligns across 8 bases. Germline loops: CDR1 SGHRS, CDR2 YFSETQ. Trimming removed 1 base from V and 6 bases from J; junction bases left unmatched: 5. The CDR3 has 15 amino acids. The CDR3 nucleotides read TGCGCCAGCAGCTTGTCCGGGAGGGAGTCCGGGGAGCTGTTTTTT. Translating gives CASSLSGRESGELFF.

Comment on this clone: The same CDR3 is also encoded by other DNA sequences in this sample. This chain joins TRBV4-1 and TRBJ1-1; no clear D. Trimming took off 0 bases at V and 0 bases at J, with 8 bases between the two ends. CDR1 and CDR2 (germline): MGHRA, YSYEKL. This CDR3 region has 15 residues. The CDR3 protein is CASSQDPGMNTEAFF. CDR3 coding DNA: TGCGCCAGCAGCCAAGATCCAGGAATGAACACTGAAGCTTTCTTT.

The chain's CDR3 is CATTTLTASPEETQYF. CDR3 sequence (DNA): TGTGCCACCACGACCCTGACAGCATCTCCGGAAGAGACCCAGTACTTC. The rearrangement joins TRBV27 to TRBJ2-5, with TRBD1 as a possible D gene (5 bases). Germline CDR1 MNHEY, CDR2 SMNVEV (reference sequence). The length of the CDR3 is 16 residues. V gave up 10 bases and J gave up 3 bases, with 24 bases separating them.

CDR3 sequence reads: CASSRPGDTQYF. The CDR3 DNA follows: TGTGCCAGCAGTCGACCGGGGGATACGCAGTATTTT. This rearrangement joins TRBV28 to TRBJ2-3; D may be TRBD2 (5 bases). The germline CDR1 and CDR2 sequences are MDHEN and SYDVKM. The CDR3 covers 12 residues. V shed 5 bases and J shed 6 bases, with 9 bases lying between them. Full variable domain (outside the CDR3, taken from reference TRBV28 and TRBJ2-3): DVKVTQSSRYLVKRTGEKVFLECVQDMDHENMFWYRQDPGLGLRLIYFSYDVKMKEKGDIPEGYSVSREKKERFSLILESASTNQTSMYLCASSRPGDTQYFGPGTRLTVL.

The rearrangement joins TRBV25-1 to TRBJ2-7, with 8 bases lining up with TRBD1. V dropped 3 bases and J dropped 2; count of bases not matched to a gene: 6. The CDR3 contains 15 residues. CDR1 MGHDK and CDR2 SYGVNS come from the germline V gene. CDR3 sequence: CASSDANRGTYEQYF. As DNA, the CDR3 is TGTGCCAGCAGTGACGCGAACAGGGGGACCTACGAGCAGTACTTC.

For the CDR3, the DNA is TGTGCCAGCCGGGCAGGAGGAGGAGGGAACACTGAAGCTTTCTTT. This codes for CASRAGGGGNTEAFF. The chain combines TRBV28 with TRBJ1-1; no definite D call. Germline lookup yields CDR1 MDHEN and CDR2 SYDVKM. V dropped 8 bases and J dropped 1 base, with 17 bases sitting between them. The CDR3 extends over 15 amino acids. Together with reference TRBV28 and TRBJ1-1, the CDR3 gives the full variable domain: DVKVTQSSRYLVKRTGEKVFLECVQDMDHENMFWYRQDPGLGLRLIYFSYDVKMKEKGDIPEGYSVSREKKERFSLILESASTNQTSMYLCASRAGGGGNTEAFFGQGTRLTVV.

This clone has ten or more counts. The gene calls are TRBV3-1 (or the pseudogene TRBV3-2) and TRBJ2-7; 7 positions agree with TRBD2. Germline V gives CDR1 LGHDT, CDR2 YNNKEL (reference sequence). The CDR3 is 14 residues long. Trimming at V came to 5 bases and at J to 2 bases, leaving 6 bases not matched to a gene. The CDR3 sequence: CASSGASGPYEQYF. The CDR3 DNA sequence: TGTGCCAGCAGCGGGGCTAGCGGCCCCTACGAGCAGTACTTC.

This clone was detected only once. This rearrangement joins TRBV5-1 to TRBJ1-5; perhaps TRBD1 as D (5 bases). This CDR3 comprises 14 residues. V lost 2 bases to trimming and J lost 7 bases, with 13 bases between them. Germline lookup yields CDR1 SGHRS and CDR2 YFSETQ. For the CDR3, the DNA is TGCGCCAGCAGCTTAGGGGAGGGAGGCCAGCCCCAGCATTTT. Its protein product is CASSLGEGGQPQHF. Looking up the rest from reference TRBV5-1 and TRBJ1-5 gives the full variable domain: KAGVTQTPRYLIKTRGQQVTLSCSPISGHRSVSWYQQTPGQGLQFLFEYFSETQRNKGNFPGRFSGRQFSNSRSEMNVSTLELGDSALYLCASSLGEGGQPQHFGDGTRLSIL.

The CDR3 region has the DNA TGTGCCAGCAGTTCGTTGGACAGGGGGTATAATTCACCCCTCCACTTT. It is translated as CASSSLDRGYNSPLHF. The chain links TRBV6-6 to TRBJ1-6, with 10 bases identical to TRBD1. J lost 4 bases, V lost 4 bases, and 4 bases had no gene match. CDR1 is MNHNY, CDR2 SVGAGI, per germline (reference sequence). This CDR3 comprises 16 residues.

The genes are TRBV10-3 and TRBJ2-3; TRBD2 matches 12 bases. The ends lost 6 bases at V and 6 bases at J; junction bases unmatched: 4. The CDR3 loop spans 14 amino acids. CDR1 and CDR2 (germline): ENHRY, SYGVKD. The CDR3 region is CAIRTSGSSDTQYF. CDR3 nucleotides: TGTGCCATCAGGACTAGCGGGAGTTCCGATACGCAGTATTTT.

The rearrangement joins TRBV27 to TRBJ2-7; D is perhaps TRBD2 (5 bases). V lost 3 bases and J lost 8, with 11 bases in between. Germline V lookup: CDR1 MNHEY, CDR2 SMNVEV (reference sequence). The CDR3 consists of 12 residues. CDR3 sequence (DNA): TGTGCCAGCAGTTTGGGATCCGGGAAGCAGTACTTC. Protein sequence: CASSLGSGKQYF.

This clone was counted a single time. The chain is built from TRBV7-2 and TRBJ2-5; tentatively, D is TRBD1 (5 bases). Germline V gives CDR1 SGHTA, CDR2 FQGNSA. This CDR3 spans 12 amino acids. The ends were cut back, 5 bases at V and 7 bases at J, with 11 bases in the middle. The CDR3 sequence: CASSVRVGTQYF. Here the CDR3 DNA reads TGTGCCAGCAGCGTCAGGGTGGGGACCCAGTACTTC.